Below, 15 T cell receptor beta chains from the same sample are listed, as sequenced in a study of T-cell reconstitution after alpha-beta-depleted transplantation in children. Unique molecular identifiers were used to barcode this TCRbeta library. TCRdb independently ran MiXCR on the PCR reads; one entry per CDR3 protein. The sample carries around 240,000 distinct CDR3 sequences, just under 8.5% recorded once. The specimen was PBMCs, mostly from graft donor cells, collected 180 days after TCRalphabeta/CD19-depleted stem cell transplant. Receptor source: a male patient between 10 and 17 years old who had a stem cell transplant for acute lymphoblastic leukemia, so the T cells may come from the graft donor.

The rearrangement links TRBV4-2 to TRBJ1-1; 11 bases line up with TRBD1. The CDR3 is 16 amino acids. J was trimmed by 4 bases and V by 4 bases; bases with no gene match: 8. Germline CDR1 is LGHNA and CDR2 is YNFKEQ. Here the CDR3 reads CASSRGQGAMSTEAFF. The CDR3 DNA reads TGTGCCAGCAGCCGCGGACAGGGGGCAATGAGCACTGAAGCTTTCTTT.

This clonotype was seen many times. This chain uses TRBV12-3 or TRBV12-4 with TRBJ1-1, with no clear D. The CDR3 extends over 17 amino acids. Trimming stripped 1 base from V and 6 bases from J, with 21 bases between. The CDR3: CASSLVVGPPPWPEAFF. CDR3 sequence (DNA): TGTGCCAGCAGTTTAGTGGTCGGACCTCCCCCCTGGCCTGAAGCTTTCTTT.

The sample holds one count of this clonotype. It may be a read error: a sequence one base away is much more abundant. The rearrangement links TRBV9 to TRBJ2-5; TRBD2 matches at 12 bases. V dropped 0 bases and J dropped 0; count of bases not matched to a gene: 12. This CDR3 has 20 amino acids. Germline-derived CDR1 and CDR2 are SGDLS and YYNGEE. The CDR3 DNA follows: TGTGCCAGCAGCGTAGGCAAAGGACTAGCGGGGCCCTCCTACCAAGAGACCCAGTACTTC. Translation gives CASSVGKGLAGPSYQETQYF.

Sample share makes this clonotype medium-sized (0.01 to 0.1%). This chain uses TRBV20-1 with TRBJ2-3, with TRBD2 identical over 14 bases. The V and J ends lost 3 bases and 3 bases, in that order; junction bases with no gene match: 8. The CDR3 has 17 amino acids. From germline, CDR1 is DFQATT and CDR2 SNEGSKA (reference sequence). CDR3 DNA sequence: TGCAGTGCTAGCCGGTTTCGGACTAGCGGGGGGACAGATACGCAGTATTTT. Translating it yields CSASRFRTSGGTDTQYF.

This clonotype was seen repeatedly, ten times or more. The chain combines TRBV27 with TRBJ1-2, with D possibly TRBD1 on 5 matching bases. Between the trimmed V and J ends, which lost 0 bases and 5 bases, there was a span of 7 bases. This CDR3 is built from 13 residues. The germline gives CDR1 MNHEY, CDR2 SMNVEV (reference sequence). The CDR3, as DNA: TGTGCCAGCAGTTTATCGGGACCGTATGGCTACACCTTC. It specifies CASSLSGPYGYTF.

The sample holds many counts of this clonotype. CDR3 amino acids: CSVDRDNRYNEQFF. In nucleotides, the CDR3 is TGCAGCGTGGACCGGGACAATCGCTACAATGAGCAGTTCTTC. This rearrangement joins TRBV29-1 to TRBJ2-1, with a weak D call TRBD1 (6 bases). The V gene lost 6 bases and the J gene lost 3 bases, with 15 bases spanning the gap. The CDR3 extends over 14 amino acids. The V gene's germline CDR1 is SQVTM and CDR2 ANQGSEA.

The table lists this clonotype with many counts. The rearrangement uses TRBV11-2 and TRBJ2-3; TRBD2 might be the D (6 bases). The V gene lost 7 bases and the J gene lost 2 bases, with 16 bases spanning the gap. The CDR3 is made up of 15 amino acids. Germline-derived CDR1 and CDR2 are SGHAT and FQNNGV. The CDR3 spells CASTQPQRVTDTQYF. DNA for the CDR3: TGTGCCAGCACCCAGCCCCAGCGGGTCACAGATACGCAGTATTTT.

This clonotype was detected ten times or more. The CDR3 reads CSVEVIQSGNEQYF. DNA of the CDR3: TGCAGCGTTGAGGTTATCCAGTCAGGAAACGAGCAGTACTTC. The J gene is TRBJ2-7, the V gene TRBV29-1, with D uncertain. The CDR3 is 14 amino acids. V was clipped by 3 bases and J by 5 bases, with 17 bases between them. Germline V gene sequence: CDR1 SQVTM, CDR2 ANQGSEA.

This clonotype was detected ten times or more. This chain links TRBV5-1 with TRBJ2-1; 7 bases match TRBD2. The germline V gene has CDR1 SGHRS and CDR2 YFSETQ. This CDR3 region has 14 residues. Unmatched junction bases numbered 8, after V lost 3 bases and J lost 8 bases. The DNA of the CDR3 is TGCGCCAGCAGCTCCGGGGAGGGGAGGGATGAGCAGTTCTTC. This codes for CASSSGEGRDEQFF.

This clonotype has a count of ten or more. The gene calls are TRBV20-1 and TRBJ2-5, with 14 bases that match TRBD2. The CDR3 totals 16 residues. Looked up from germline, CDR1 is DFQATT and CDR2 is SNEGSKA (reference sequence). J lost 4 bases, V lost 5 bases, and 9 bases had no gene match. The CDR3 region is CSAPTSGRVGGETQYF. CDR3 in DNA: TGCAGTGCTCCGACTAGCGGGAGGGTAGGAGGAGAGACCCAGTACTTC.

This clonotype showed up many times. The rearrangement joins TRBV6-5 to TRBJ2-5, with 7 bases that match TRBD1. The V segment lost 8 bases and the J segment 5 bases; nucleotides outside the gene matches: 11. The CDR3 has 14 residues. Germline loops: CDR1 MNHEY, CDR2 SVGAGI. The CDR3 nucleotides read TGTGCCAGCCACAGGGGACCCTTGTCGGAGACCCAGTACTTC. As protein: CASHRGPLSETQYF.

At least ten counts were recorded for this clonotype. The chain uses TRBV25-1 and TRBJ1-2, with TRBD1 identical over 8 bases. This CDR3 is built from 16 residues. The junction had 8 bases not matched to a gene; V was cut back by 1 base and J by 4 bases. Germline lookup yields CDR1 MGHDK and CDR2 SYGVNS. CDR3 bases: TGTGCCAGCAGTGAATCAGGACAGGGAGGCGGCTATGGCTACACCTTC. Protein sequence: CASSESGQGGGYGYTF.

This clonotype was seen ten or more times. V gene TRBV7-9 combines with J gene TRBJ2-6; D is ambiguous. This CDR3 is built from 14 residues. V shed 5 bases and J shed 0 bases, with 5 bases lying between them. CDR1 and CDR2 from the germline V gene are SEHNR and FQNEAQ (reference sequence). The CDR3 loop reads CASSQSSGANVLTF. DNA for the CDR3: TGTGCCAGCAGCCAGAGCTCTGGGGCCAACGTCCTGACTTTC.

The table lists this clonotype with many counts. This chain links TRBV6-6 with TRBJ2-7; no clear D. Trimming took 10 bases from V and 0 from J, leaving 7 bases between them. Germline CDR1 and CDR2: MNHNY and SVGAGI (reference sequence). CDR3 length: 11 amino acids. CDR3 loop: CATVSSYEQYF. The CDR3 region has the DNA TGTGCCACGGTATCCTCCTACGAGCAGTACTTC.

This clonotype came up many times. V and J are TRBV27 and TRBJ1-4, with unresolved D. V lost 2 bases and J lost 4, with 8 bases in between. Germline values: CDR1 MNHEY, CDR2 SMNVEV (reference sequence). The CDR3 has 14 residues. The CDR3 DNA reads as TGTGCCAGCAGTTTAGCCGGTGATAATGAAAAACTGTTTTTT. Protein: CASSLAGDNEKLFF.